The 23 T cell receptor beta chains listed next were all sequenced from one sample in a study of cytomegalovirus exposure and HLA in healthy donors. PCR used 60 Vbeta primers and 13 Jbeta primers. Method: immunoSEQ multiplex PCR; TCRdb's copy keeps in-frame clones and lacks some. The table records around 150,000 clones, approximately 83% of them present only once. The sequencing sample was made of PBMCs. Every receptor here comes from a man aged 40-49 years in good health and CMV-seropositive.

CDR3 protein: CASSPNGANVLTF. CDR3 nucleotides: TGTGCCAGCAGCCCTAATGGGGCCAACGTCCTGACTTTC. This rearrangement joins TRBV13 to TRBJ2-6; no clear D gene. V was clipped by 5 bases and J by 3 bases, with 5 bases between them. CDR1 is PRHDT and CDR2 is FYEKMQ in the germline V gene (reference sequence). The CDR3 covers 13 residues. The entire variable domain, with the rest obtained from reference TRBV13 and TRBJ2-6, is as follows: AAGVIQSPRHLIKEKRETATLKCYPIPRHDTVYWYQQGPGQDPQFLISFYEKMQSDKGSIPDRFSAQQFSDYHSELNMSSLELGDSALYFCASSPNGANVLTFGAGSRLTVL.

This chain links TRBV9 with TRBJ2-7, with 9 bases lining up with TRBD2. Germline lookup yields CDR1 SGDLS and CDR2 YYNGEE. CDR3 length: 14 residues. V dropped 5 bases and J dropped 1; count of bases not matched to a gene: 4. The chain's CDR3 is CASSLTSGSYEQYF. The CDR3, as DNA: TGTGCCAGCAGTCTAACTAGCGGGTCCTACGAGCAGTACTTC.

This clone was picked up one time. The rearrangement uses TRBV9 and TRBJ2-7, with TRBD1 matching 9 bases. This CDR3 has 16 amino acids. With V trimmed by 4 bases and J by 6 bases, 14 bases remained unmatched. Germline values: CDR1 SGDLS, CDR2 YYNGEE. The CDR3 sequence: CASSPFKGQGLGEQYF. Here the CDR3 DNA reads TGTGCCAGCAGCCCATTCAAGGGACAGGGTTTAGGCGAGCAGTACTTC.

The chain carries TRBV5-1 and TRBJ2-1; the match to TRBD2 covers 8 bases. Germline V lookup: CDR1 SGHRS, CDR2 YFSETQ. Trimming removed 3 bases from V and 8 bases from J; junction bases left unmatched: 10. The CDR3 extends over 15 amino acids. DNA of the CDR3: TGCGCCAGCAGCTCCCGGGGGGGGCCTGAACATGAGCAGTTCTTC. Translating gives CASSSRGGPEHEQFF.

By proportion, this clone is medium-sized. The sample contains more than one DNA sequence encoding this CDR3. This sequence joins TRBV27 and TRBJ1-1, with 7 bases that match TRBD1. Germline CDR1 and CDR2: MNHEY and SMNVEV (reference sequence). This CDR3 has 14 residues. With V trimmed by 5 bases and J by 2 bases, 5 bases remained unmatched. CDR3 nucleotides: TGTGCCAGCAGTAGACGGACAGGAAACACTGAAGCTTTCTTT. Translating gives CASSRRTGNTEAFF.

This clone turned up a few times. The chain is built from TRBV13 and TRBJ2-5; the match to TRBD2 covers 13 bases. The CDR3 is made up of 15 amino acids. Germline V CDR1 and CDR2: PRHDT, FYEKMQ (reference sequence). Losses at the gene ends were 8 bases for V and 5 bases for J; bases not matched to a gene: 8. In nucleotides, the CDR3 is TGTGCCAGCGCCCCGGGACTAGCGGGAACCGAGACCCAGTACTTC. Translating it yields CASAPGLAGTETQYF.

The rearrangement uses TRBV4-1 and TRBJ2-7; perhaps TRBD2 as D (5 bases). Germline V gene data show CDR1 as MGHRA and CDR2 as YSYEKL. V was clipped by 4 bases and J by 2 bases, with 15 bases between them. The CDR3 consists of 15 residues. This chain's CDR3 is CASSRTLTTTYEQYF. CDR3 in DNA: TGCGCCAGCAGCCGGACTCTGACTACCACCTACGAGCAGTACTTC.

J is TRBJ1-2 and V is TRBV9; the D gene is possibly TRBD1 (6 bases). Between the trimmed V and J ends, which lost 0 bases and 6 bases, there was a span of 9 bases. The length of the CDR3 is 13 residues. CDR1 is SGDLS and CDR2 is YYNGEE in the germline V gene. For the CDR3, the DNA is TGTGCCAGCAGCGTAGGGGGGCCAGATGGCTACACCTTC. This codes for CASSVGGPDGYTF.

V and J are TRBV9 and TRBJ2-1; 8 nucleotides match TRBD2. Germline CDR1 reads SGDLS; CDR2 reads YYNGEE. The CDR3 spans 15 residues. V shed 2 bases, J shed 3 bases, and the junction held 4 bases outside the gene matches. In nucleotides, the CDR3 is TGTGCCAGCAGCGTTAGCGGGACTAGCTACAATGAGCAGTTCTTC. It encodes CASSVSGTSYNEQFF.

The chain has TRBV18 and TRBJ1-1; D is unresolved. The CDR3 contains 13 residues. V was trimmed by 0 bases and J by 8 bases, leaving 10 bases between them. Germline CDR1 reads KGHSH; CDR2 reads LQKENI. The CDR3 bases are TGTGCCAGCTCACCACCGAATGTACGGGAAGCTTTCTTT. It encodes CASSPPNVREAFF.

This clone was detected a few times. The rearrangement uses TRBV11-1 and TRBJ1-4; 7 bases are a match to TRBD1. After removal of 5 bases from V and 4 bases from J, the junction contained 7 bases not matched to a gene. Germline V CDR1 and CDR2: SGHAT, FQDESV (reference sequence). This CDR3 is built from 15 residues. In DNA form, the CDR3 reads TGTGCCAGCAGCCCACGGGACAGATTTAATGAAAAACTGTTTTTT. Protein sequence: CASSPRDRFNEKLFF.

This clone was seen once. This chain joins TRBV19 and TRBJ1-2; D unresolved. V was shortened by 1 base and J by 8 bases, with 14 bases between the two germline ends. The V gene's germline CDR1 is LNHDA and CDR2 SQIVND (reference sequence). This CDR3 is built from 14 residues. The CDR3 spells CASSIVEGDGGYTF. The CDR3 nucleotides are TGTGCCAGTAGTATAGTCGAGGGAGATGGCGGCTACACCTTC.

The chain recombines TRBV10-2 with TRBJ2-4; D might be TRBD2 (5 bases). The V end was cut by 4 bases, the J end by 1 base, with 8 bases between. The CDR3 extends over 14 amino acids. The germline V gene has CDR1 WSHSY and CDR2 SAAADI. DNA of the CDR3: TGCGCCAGCAGTGCTAGAGGGGCCAAAAACATTCAGTACTTC. As protein: CASSARGAKNIQYF.

The rearrangement links TRBV6-6 to TRBJ1-1, with D possibly matching TRBD1 (5 bases). This CDR3 region has 15 residues. Trimming took off 0 bases at V and 5 bases at J, with 13 bases between the two ends. CDR1 is MNHNY, CDR2 SVGAGI, per germline (reference sequence). The CDR3 sequence is CASSYSIQGGTEAFF. CDR3 sequence (DNA): TGTGCCAGCAGTTACTCGATCCAGGGTGGAACTGAAGCTTTCTTT.

In DNA form, the CDR3 reads TGTGCCAGTAGTCCTTGGCGGGAAAGCACAGATACGCAGTATTTT. It encodes CASSPWRESTDTQYF. The chain employs TRBV19 and TRBJ2-3; tentatively, D is TRBD2 (6 bases). The CDR3 extends over 15 amino acids. Germline-derived CDR1 and CDR2 are LNHDA and SQIVND (reference sequence). V lost 5 bases and J lost 0, with 12 bases in between.

The chain couples TRBV4-3 to TRBJ2-1, with D unresolved. CDR1 is LGHNA, CDR2 YSLEER, per germline. Trimming shortened V by 0 bases and J by 2 bases, and 14 bases separated the two germline ends. This CDR3 region has 17 residues. The CDR3 protein is CASSQDPGANPYNEQFF. CDR3 DNA sequence: TGCGCCAGCAGCCAAGATCCTGGAGCCAACCCCTACAATGAGCAGTTCTTC.

The CDR3 nucleotides read TGTGCCAGCAGTTACGGGCAGTCTAACTATGGCTACACCTTC. Encoded protein: CASSYGQSNYGYTF. The chain uses TRBV6-5 and TRBJ1-2; D call uncertain. Trimming stripped 2 bases from V and 0 bases from J, with 7 bases between. This CDR3 has 14 amino acids. Germline V CDR1 and CDR2: MNHEY, SVGAGI.

This chain connects TRBV19 to TRBJ1-4; D call uncertain. The germline gives CDR1 LNHDA, CDR2 SQIVND (reference sequence). V was pared by 5 bases and J by 7 bases, with 11 bases between. The CDR3 loop spans 13 amino acids. The CDR3 is CASSEIYIEKLFF. For the CDR3, the DNA is TGTGCCAGTAGTGAGATCTATATTGAAAAACTGTTTTTT.

The CDR3 sequence is CASSMVLTGGEKLFF. CDR3 bases: TGTGCCAGTAGTATGGTGTTGACAGGGGGTGAAAAACTGTTTTTT. The chain is built from TRBV19 and TRBJ1-4, with 9 bases aligning to TRBD1. This CDR3 region has 15 residues. Germline V CDR1 and CDR2: LNHDA, SQIVND (reference sequence). Trimming took 3 bases from V and 7 from J; bases not matched to a gene: 6.

This clone has only a few counts. The chain combines TRBV10-3 with TRBJ2-1, with 9 bases aligning to TRBD2. V was pared by 0 bases and J by 0 bases, with 9 bases of the junction left unmatched. This CDR3 contains 19 residues. Germline CDR1 is ENHRY and CDR2 is SYGVKD. CDR3 DNA sequence: TGTGCCATCAGTGAGTCTGTTAGCGGGAGACCGGCCTCCTACAATGAGCAGTTCTTC. The encoded protein is CAISESVSGRPASYNEQFF.

The chain combines TRBV15 with TRBJ1-2; D call uncertain. The germline V and J ends were trimmed by 0 bases and 3 bases, with 11 bases remaining between them. There are 15 residues in the CDR3. In germline, CDR1 is LNHNV, CDR2 YYDKDF (reference sequence). The CDR3 sequence is CATSRDLQIHYGYTF. The CDR3 bases are TGTGCCACCAGCAGAGATCTCCAGATTCACTATGGCTACACCTTC.

The chain joins TRBV5-6 to TRBJ2-2, with TRBD1 matching 11 bases. Trimming removed 2 bases from V and 7 bases from J; junction bases left unmatched: 1. Germline loops: CDR1 SGHDT, CDR2 YYEEEE. The CDR3 sequence is 14 residues long. Here the CDR3 reads CASSFGTGGGELFF. CDR3 nucleotides: TGTGCCAGCAGCTTCGGGACAGGGGGCGGGGAGCTGTTTTTT.

The J gene is TRBJ1-5, the V gene TRBV21-1; the table's D call, TRBD1, has no DNA check behind it. TRBV21-1 is given as a pseudogene. CDR3 size: 13 residues. CDR3 residues: CASIAGGKQPQHF. CDR3 DNA: TGTGCCAGCATAGCAGGGGGCAAACAGCCCCAGCATTTT.